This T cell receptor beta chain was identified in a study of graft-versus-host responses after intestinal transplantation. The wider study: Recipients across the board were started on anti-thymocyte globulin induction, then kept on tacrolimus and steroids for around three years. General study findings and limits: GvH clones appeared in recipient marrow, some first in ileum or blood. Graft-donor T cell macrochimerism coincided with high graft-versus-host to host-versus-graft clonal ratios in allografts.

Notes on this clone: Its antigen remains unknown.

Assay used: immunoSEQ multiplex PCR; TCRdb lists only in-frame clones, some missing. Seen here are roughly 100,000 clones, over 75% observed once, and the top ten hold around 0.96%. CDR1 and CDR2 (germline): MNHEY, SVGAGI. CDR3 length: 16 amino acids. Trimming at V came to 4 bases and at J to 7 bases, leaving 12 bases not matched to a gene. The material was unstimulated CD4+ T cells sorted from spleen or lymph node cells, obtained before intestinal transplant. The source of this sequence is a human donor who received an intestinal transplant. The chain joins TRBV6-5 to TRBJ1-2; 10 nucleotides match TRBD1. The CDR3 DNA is TGTGCCAGCAGTTGGTGGGTGCCGGGACAGGGGTCTGGCTACACCTTC. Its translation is CASSWWVPGQGSGYTF.